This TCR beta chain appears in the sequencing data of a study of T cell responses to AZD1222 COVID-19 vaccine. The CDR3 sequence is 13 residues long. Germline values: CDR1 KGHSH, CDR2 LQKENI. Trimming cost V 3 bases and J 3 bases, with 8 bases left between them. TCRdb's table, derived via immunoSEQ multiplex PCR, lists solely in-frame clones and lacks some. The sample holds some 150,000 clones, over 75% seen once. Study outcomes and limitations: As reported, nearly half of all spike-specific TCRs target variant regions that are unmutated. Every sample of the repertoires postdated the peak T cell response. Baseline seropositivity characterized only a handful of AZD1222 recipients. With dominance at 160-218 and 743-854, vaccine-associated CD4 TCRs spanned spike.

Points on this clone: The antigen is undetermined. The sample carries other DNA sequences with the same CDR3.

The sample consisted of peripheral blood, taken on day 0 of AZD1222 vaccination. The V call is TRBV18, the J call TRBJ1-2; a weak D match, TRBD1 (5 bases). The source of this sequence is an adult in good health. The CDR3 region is CASSPGADYGYTF. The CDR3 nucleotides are TGTGCCAGCTCACCCGGGGCAGACTATGGCTACACCTTC.